This T cell receptor (beta chain) came from a study of cytomegalovirus exposure and HLA in healthy donors (dated by TCRdb to the late 2010s). Context from the whole study: According to an earlier analysis of 587 of the donors, about 179 million T cells yielded over 100 million unique TCR beta sequences and about 280 Gb of sequence data. An early release covering some 640 HLA-typed donors comprised approximately 300 gigabases of sequencing data and tens of millions of unique TCR sequences. Of the roughly 430 genotyped donors, approximately 83% fell in the genetic ancestry cluster associated with self-reported Caucasian donors. The study aimed to test whether cataloging public T cell receptors could reveal signatures of past pathogen exposure. Using immunosequencing, the study profiled T cell repertoires from roughly 650 subjects and related those repertoires to cytomegalovirus serostatus. Along with the approximately 670-subject first cohort, a separate validation cohort of over a hundred different subjects was used. To predict cytomegalovirus infection status, the study brought together high-throughput TCR immunosequencing, statistical association of individual TCRs with disease status, and machine learning. A later analysis re-analyzed previously published TCR beta repertoires from about 730 donors and added high-resolution HLA genotyping to study TCR occurrence patterns. In the later analysis, no new phenotypic data were used to find candidate immune exposures; instead, reliance was placed on TCR beta sequences and their occurrence across donors. In an earlier analysis of around 540 of the donors, high-throughput TCR beta sequencing was used to judge whether each TCR beta V gene segment behaved as functional or pseudogenic. Donor age, sex, ethnicity and CMV serostatus were compiled together with the repertoire data. Genome-wide SNP genotypes for about three fifths of the roughly 670 donors were used in a later genetic analysis, which treated that subset as a discovery cohort. Every repertoire in the discovery cohort had been generated on one and the same sequencing platform. HLA typing included class I and class II loci at four-digit resolution. The number of typed donors differed by locus: about 620-630 for A, B, C, DRB1 and DQB1; 522 for DQA1; about 600 for DPA1; and 400 to 480 for DPB1. A handful of DR-DQ haplotypes were handled as single units for association and clustering because linkage in the cohort was strong. Among under 450 genotyped donors of the cohort, an average of about 240,000 unique TCR beta nucleotide sequences were sequenced per donor, 15% to 20% of them non-productive. Here is what the overall study found, with its caveats: An earlier analysis of around 500 of the donors showed that most TCR beta V segments appeared in productive rearrangements either about 90% or about 30% of the time, which broadly matched IMGT annotations. In a later genetic analysis, a missense DCLRE1C variant was associated with V-gene and J-gene trimming of TCR beta chains, and the association was replicated in an independent cohort. Because HLA typing was missing for some donors at each locus, association tests included only the typed subset. Cytomegalovirus status was reported to be diagnosed by the classifier with high specificity and sensitivity in both the original and validation cohorts. A later analysis found that most CMV-associated TCR beta chains appeared HLA-restricted, with HLA associations seemingly driven largely by CMV exposure. Because the 87-base-pair reads could not distinguish some IMGT-functional V segments, including TRBV6-2 and TRBV6-3, those segments were excluded. In this cohort, only TCR beta chains were sequenced, and detectable features were limited by the absence of alpha or paired-chain data. A cluster of highly shared sequence variants was judged likely to be a technical artifact of the sequencing pipeline. At a false discovery rate of 0.05, a later analysis linked around 15,000 TCR beta sequences to specific HLA alleles. In a later analysis, TCR association rates were found to vary across HLA loci, with the most associated TCRs seen for DRB1 alleles and the fewest for HLA-C alleles. Strong co-occurrence of HLA alleles, especially DR and DQ, made assigning TCR associations to individual alleles difficult. The authors suggested that the approach could potentially be extended to other disease states and immunological phenotypes. The only immune exposure information available for the cohort was CMV serostatus. While some public TCRs were present in many individuals, most TCR sequences turned up only very rarely across donors. In the study, approximately 160 TCR beta chains were listed as associated with cytomegalovirus. Linkage disequilibrium might explain the correlated functional status among segregating V segments, but an unknown experimental factor could not be ruled out. A later analysis reported that several top co-occurrence clusters appeared linked to parvovirus B19, influenza, CMV and Epstein-Barr virus. A few of the identified cytomegalovirus-associated TCR beta chains were confirmed in vitro to be specific for cytomegalovirus antigens. In a later genetic analysis, fewer N-insertions in productive TCRs were reported among donors in an Asian-associated ancestry cluster than the 666-donor mean. Compared with equally common non-associated chains, HLA-associated TCR beta chains in a later analysis were more clonally expanded and had lower generation probabilities. The presence/absence analyses assumed that sequencing depth was roughly uniform across donors, and that assumption may not be true. A further reported finding was that TCR beta sequences accurately predicted the HLA-A and HLA-B alleles for most subjects in the first cohort. The earlier analysis of 587 of the donors excluded about 16 rarely observed V segments, including chromosome 9 orphons, because counts were too low.

Notes on this clone: Its binding antigen is unknown. Base qualities are missing; no much larger clone stands one base away.

A distance of 14 bases separates the germline ends of V and J, which lose 5 bases and 0 bases respectively. Based on the germline V gene (reference sequence), the CDR1 and CDR2 sequences are LNHNV and YYDKDF. From cysteine to phenylalanine, the CDR3 is 15 amino acids long. Only CDR3 DNA is held: 45 bases, read in frame from base 1. The library was built by means of the immunoSEQ multiplex PCR assay. The multiplex PCR relied on a mix of 60 forward primers for TCR Vbeta segments and 13 reverse primers for TCR Jbeta segments. A multiplex PCR assay on genomic DNA amplified the CDR3 region of rearranged TCR beta genes. Amplified TCR beta libraries were sequenced as 87-base-pair reads on the Illumina HiSeq System. In the paper's pipeline: Across the 700 or so repertoires, a later analysis counted tens of millions of unique TCR beta chains, some 11 million of which were shared by at least two donors. Raw reads were error-corrected and collapsed into unique sequences with a nearest-neighbor algorithm that merged closely related sequences to remove PCR and sequencing errors. Alignment of CDR3 sequences to IMGT reference sequences was used to assign V, D and J gene segments. For a sequence to be retained, at least a six-nucleotide match to both a V gene segment and a J gene segment was required. A rearrangement counted as productive if the CDR3 had no stop codons and remained in frame with V and J, and every other rearrangement counted as non-productive. CDR3 was defined by IMGT convention, running from the second conserved V-encoded cysteine to the conserved J-encoded phenylalanine. Sequences without an unambiguous match to a single V gene segment were excluded from the earlier analysis of over 500 of the donors. An earlier analysis of several hundred of the donors classified V segments as functional when productive rearrangements were above 56.7% and as segregating when the standard deviation between donors was above 5%. A statistical classification framework was developed to diagnose cytomegalovirus status using the catalog of TCR beta chain sequences. In a later analysis, V and J genes were assigned by comparing TCR nucleotide sequences against IMGT/GENE-DB human TR gene sequences. The TCRdist pipeline was used in a later analysis to assign CDR3 sequences and most-parsimonious VDJ recombination scenarios. In a later analysis, every TCR beta chain was defined by the combination of its CDR3 amino acid sequence and its V-gene family, and reads without a unique V-gene family were dropped. A later analysis removed over 500 highly shared, low-generation-probability nucleotide sequences to deal with suspected cross-contamination and a sequencing artifact. In a later analysis, a clonal expansion index was calculated for each public chain from normalized within-repertoire ranks of inferred template counts. Generation probabilities in a later analysis came from a VDJ recombination model fitted to out-of-frame rearrangements, and those results were checked against IGoR. In a later analysis, TCR-TCR, TCR-HLA and TCR-CMV co-occurrence was scored with hypergeometric tests, and a repertoire-size bias correction was applied to TCR pairs. To estimate false discovery rates, a later analysis permuted the HLA or CMV assignments 20 times. In a later analysis, co-occurring TCRs were grouped using DBSCAN, and TCRdist sequence similarity was added for clustering within HLA-allele-positive subsets. For co-occurrence clustering, repertoires with fewer than 30,000 or more than 120,000 public chains were excluded, along with about five repertoires with anomalous nucleotide sharing. The table comes from immuneACCESS by way of TCRdb, which keeps in-frame sequences with V and J called. Part of the clones is missing from these tables; in studies checked, under half for an unresolved V gene and the rest for unknown reasons. The DNA was the basis for D and trimming; V, J and clone size are from that table. For this sample there are over 75,000 clones; about 83% appear just once. 5.6% of the sample is taken by the ten largest.

The cohort comprised more than 550 healthy bone marrow donors. At the time of sampling, every cohort member was nominally healthy, though immune exposures that went unrecorded were likely present. The donor tested CMV seropositive, placing the donor among the 290 or so seropositive members of the cohort. Every donor gave a peripheral blood sample, and the peripheral blood mononuclear cells from that sample were used for TCR beta sequencing. Genomic DNA extraction from the blood cell samples was performed with the Qiagen DNeasy Blood Extraction Kit. The source of this sequence is a woman under 30 in good health and CMV-seropositive. Input material: PBMCs. The sequence joins TRBV15 to TRBJ2-7; TRBD2 could be the D gene, as 7 bases match. The DNA reads TGTGCCACCAGCGGACGCGGGGGCCTCTCCTACGAGCAGTACTTC. This codes for CATSGRGGLSYEQYF.